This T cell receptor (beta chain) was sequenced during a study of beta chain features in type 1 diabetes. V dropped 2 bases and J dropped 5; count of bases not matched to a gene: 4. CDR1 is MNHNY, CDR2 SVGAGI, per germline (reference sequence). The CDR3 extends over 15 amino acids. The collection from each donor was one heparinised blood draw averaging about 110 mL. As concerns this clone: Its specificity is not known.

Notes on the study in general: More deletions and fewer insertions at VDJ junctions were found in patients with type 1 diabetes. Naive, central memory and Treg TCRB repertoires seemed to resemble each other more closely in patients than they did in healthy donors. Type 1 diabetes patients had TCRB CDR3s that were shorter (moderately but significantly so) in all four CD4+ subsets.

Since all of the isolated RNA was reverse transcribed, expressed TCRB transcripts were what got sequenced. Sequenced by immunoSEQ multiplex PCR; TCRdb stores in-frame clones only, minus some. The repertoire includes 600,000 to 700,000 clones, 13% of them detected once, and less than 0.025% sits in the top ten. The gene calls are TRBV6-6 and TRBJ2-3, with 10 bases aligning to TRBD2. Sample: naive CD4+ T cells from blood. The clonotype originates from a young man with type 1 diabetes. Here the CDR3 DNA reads TGTGCCAGCAGTTACCTAGCGGGGGCGGGAGATACGCAGTATTTT. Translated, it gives CASSYLAGAGDTQYF.